Listed here are 4 T cell receptor beta chains from one sample, sequenced in a study of identical twins' blood T cells. TCRdb reanalysed the 5' RACE reads using MiXCR and keeps one entry per CDR3 protein. The sample shows roughly 340,000 distinct CDR3 sequences, around 30% of them seen only once. Material for sequencing was PBMCs. These receptor sequences come from a woman aged 18 to 55 in good health.

In its sample, this clonotype was seen a few times. CDR3 residues: CASSLELGYNEQFF. The DNA of the CDR3 is TGTGCCAGCAGCTTAGAACTCGGCTACAATGAGCAGTTCTTC. The V call is TRBV11-3, the J call TRBJ2-1, with D uncertain. Germline V gives CDR1 SGHNT, CDR2 YENEEA. The CDR3 length is 14 residues. Trimming left V 0 bases short and J 3 bases short, with 6 bases between.

This clonotype was detected a few times. CDR3 nucleotide sequence: TGCAGCGTTGAAGACGGGGCTCCCTACGAGCAGTACTTC. Amino acid sequence: CSVEDGAPYEQYF. The V call is TRBV29-1, the J call TRBJ2-7; the D gene could be TRBD1 or TRBD2 (5 bases each). The germline V gene has CDR1 SQVTM and CDR2 ANQGSEA. The CDR3 is 13 amino acids. V lost 0 bases, J lost 2 bases, and 8 bases lay in between.

This clonotype was found a few times. This chain joins TRBV6-4 and TRBJ2-1; the D gene is possibly TRBD2 (5 bases). CDR1 and CDR2 from the germline V gene are MRHNA and SNTAGT. This CDR3 has 15 amino acids. V was pared by 3 bases and J by 0 bases, with 9 bases between. CDR3 loop: CASSEWESSYNEQFF. The CDR3 DNA follows: TGTGCCAGCAGTGAATGGGAGAGCTCCTACAATGAGCAGTTCTTC.

The chain employs TRBV20-1 and TRBJ2-2; D possibly uses TRBD1 or TRBD2 (5 bases each). V shed 3 bases and J shed 4 bases, with 18 bases lying between them. The CDR3 is 16 residues long. The germline gives CDR1 DFQATT, CDR2 SNEGSKA (reference sequence). The CDR3 DNA follows: TGCAGTGCTAGCATCCTCCGGGGCGGTCCCACCGGGGAGCTGTTTTTT. Translating gives CSASILRGGPTGELFF.